Below are 23 T cell receptor beta chains sequenced from a single sample in a study of blood T cell repertoires in COVID-19. Method: immunoSEQ multiplex PCR; TCRdb's copy keeps in-frame clones and lacks some. The table includes about 350,000 clones, around nine tenths detected once. The sample taken for sequencing was peripheral blood. These receptors were obtained from a woman aged 70-85 years with COVID-19, enrolled during active disease.

The rearrangement joins TRBV30 to TRBJ1-2; maybe TRBD1 (5 bases). Trimming pared 1 base from V and 3 bases from J, leaving 12 bases between. CDR3 size: 14 residues. Germline assignment: CDR1 GTSNPN and CDR2 SVGIG (reference sequence). CDR3 DNA: TGTGCCTGGAGTGAATGGGGGGGAGACTATGGCTACACCTTC. Protein sequence: CAWSEWGGDYGYTF.

CDR3 sequence reads: CASRFNRGRDYGYTF. The CDR3 nucleotides read TGTGCCAGCAGGTTCAACAGGGGGCGAGACTATGGCTACACCTTC. The chain combines TRBV2 with TRBJ1-2, with 9 positions matching TRBD1. The V gene's germline CDR1 is SNHLY and CDR2 FYNNEI. V was clipped by 6 bases and J by 3 bases; unmatched bases: 8. There are 15 residues in the CDR3.

This chain uses TRBV18 with TRBJ1-1; D not resolved. With 3 bases removed from V and 3 bases from J, the gap between germline ends came to 14 bases. The CDR3 length is 15 residues. Germline V CDR1 and CDR2: KGHSH, LQKENI. The CDR3 loop is CASSPPSKVDTEAFF. CDR3 DNA sequence: TGTGCCAGCTCACCGCCCAGTAAAGTGGACACTGAAGCTTTCTTT.

V gene TRBV24-1 combines with J gene TRBJ2-2; 7 nucleotides agree with TRBD1. Germline V gene sequence: CDR1 KGHDR, CDR2 SFDVKD. The CDR3 totals 15 residues. The V gene end was trimmed by 7 bases and the J gene end by 7 bases; junction bases not matched to a gene: 11. Here the CDR3 reads CATRSRTGVDGELFF. The CDR3 coding sequence is TGTGCCACCAGGTCAAGGACAGGCGTCGACGGGGAGCTGTTTTTT.

The chain combines TRBV11-2 with TRBJ1-1; TRBD1 might be the D (6 bases). The germline CDR1 and CDR2 sequences are SGHAT and FQNNGV. The CDR3 has 16 residues. V was clipped by 5 bases and J by 2 bases, with 18 bases between them. The CDR3 loop reads CASSHWEQGTNTEAFF. DNA of the CDR3: TGTGCCAGCAGCCACTGGGAACAGGGCACCAACACTGAAGCTTTCTTT.

The chain employs TRBV24-1 and TRBJ2-5; 7 bases agree with TRBD1. Germline values: CDR1 KGHDR, CDR2 SFDVKD. The CDR3 spans 16 residues. J lost 4 bases, V lost 3 bases, and 10 bases had no gene match. The CDR3 DNA is TGTGCCACCAGTGATGCTAAGACAGGGAATAGAGAGACCCAGTACTTC. Residues: CATSDAKTGNRETQYF.

The genes are TRBV7-9 and TRBJ1-2, with 8 bases identical to TRBD1. The CDR3 sequence is 12 residues long. J lost 8 bases, V lost 6 bases, and 5 bases had no gene match. Germline V gene data show CDR1 as SEHNR and CDR2 as FQNEAQ (reference sequence). CDR3 coding DNA: TGTGCCAGCAGTATCGGACAGGGCGGCTACACCTTC. Translation: CASSIGQGGYTF.

This clone has only one observation. The V gene is TRBV19, the J gene TRBJ2-2, with TRBD1 matching over 8 bases. Germline V gives CDR1 LNHDA, CDR2 SQIVND (reference sequence). The CDR3 covers 14 residues. After removal of 7 bases from V and 6 bases from J, the junction contained 7 bases not matched to a gene. The CDR3 nucleotides are TGTGCCAGTACCCAGGACAGGGTCGCCGGGGAGCTGTTTTTT. Translated: CASTQDRVAGELFF.

V usage is TRBV9 and J usage is TRBJ2-7, with a tentative D call TRBD2 (6 bases). The CDR3 is made up of 16 amino acids. The germline gives CDR1 SGDLS, CDR2 YYNGEE. V dropped 3 bases and J dropped 5 bases, with 21 bases sitting between them. The CDR3 spells CASSAEGSILKDEQYF. The CDR3 bases are TGTGCCAGCAGCGCGGAGGGGAGTATCCTTAAGGACGAGCAGTACTTC.

The chain employs TRBV6-1 and TRBJ1-3; 7 bases are shared with TRBD1. Germline CDR1 reads MNHNS; CDR2 reads SASEGT. After removal of 0 bases from V and 3 bases from J, the junction contained 8 bases not matched to a gene. The CDR3 has 17 amino acids. CDR3 nucleotide sequence: TGTGCCAGCAGTGAAGCGTTGCAAGACAGGGATGGAAACACCATATATTTT. Residues: CASSEALQDRDGNTIYF.

The rearrangement links TRBV7-6 to TRBJ2-2; D not resolved. The CDR3 runs to 12 residues. CDR1 and CDR2 (germline): SGHVS, FNYEAQ. Trimming removed 1 base at V and 6 bases at J, with 3 bases between. CDR3 DNA: TGTGCCAGCAGCTTAGTATCCGGGGAGCTGTTTTTT. It specifies CASSLVSGELFF.

The genes are TRBV27 and TRBJ2-6; D perhaps matches TRBD1 (6 bases). Trimming removed 5 bases from V and 2 bases from J, with 13 bases in between. CDR3 length: 16 amino acids. CDR1 and CDR2 (germline): MNHEY, SMNVEV (reference sequence). CDR3 in amino acids: CASSDFRGTGANVLTF. The CDR3 coding sequence is TGTGCCAGCAGTGACTTCAGGGGAACTGGGGCCAACGTCCTGACTTTC. The full variable domain, in which reference TRBV27 and TRBJ2-6 provide the parts outside the CDR3, is EAQVTQNPRYLITVTGKKLTVTCSQNMNHEYMSWYRQDPGLGLRQIYYSMNVEVTDKGDVPEGYKVSRKEKRNFPLILESPSPNQTSLYFCASSDFRGTGANVLTFGAGSRLTVL.

The chain has TRBV19 and TRBJ1-1; no clear D gene. V shed 2 bases and J shed 7 bases, with 11 bases lying between them. Germline lookup yields CDR1 LNHDA and CDR2 SQIVND (reference sequence). The length of the CDR3 is 13 residues. This CDR3 reads CASSITRKYEAFF. CDR3 bases: TGTGCCAGTAGTATAACCAGGAAATATGAAGCTTTCTTT.

The chain combines TRBV5-1 with TRBJ2-3, with 8 bases aligning to TRBD2. V lost 2 bases, J lost 5 bases, and 1 base stayed unmatched. Germline V gives CDR1 SGHRS, CDR2 YFSETQ. The CDR3 extends over 13 amino acids. CDR3 nucleotide sequence: TGCGCCAGCAGCTTCGGGGGGGAAGATACGCAGTATTTT. It encodes CASSFGGEDTQYF.

This clone occurred a few times. The chain couples TRBV19 to TRBJ1-4; 9 bases are a match to TRBD1. Germline V gene sequence: CDR1 LNHDA, CDR2 SQIVND (reference sequence). The CDR3 loop spans 14 amino acids. V was pared by 7 bases and J by 5 bases, with 5 bases of the junction left unmatched. In nucleotides, the CDR3 is TGTGCCAGTAAACCGACAGGGGGAAATGAAAAACTGTTTTTT. Translating gives CASKPTGGNEKLFF.

The chain couples TRBV6-4 to TRBJ2-4; D call uncertain. Germline CDR1 and CDR2: MRHNA and SNTAGT. The V gene lost 5 bases and the J gene lost 0 bases, with 14 bases spanning the gap. The CDR3 runs 16 residues. CDR3 loop: CASSSRQPLAKNIQYF. The CDR3 nucleotides read TGTGCCAGCAGTTCTAGGCAGCCACTAGCCAAAAACATTCAGTACTTC.

This clone showed up just once. The CDR3 sequence is CASSWKGGEKLFF. The CDR3 nucleotides are TGTGCCAGCAGTTGGAAGGGAGGTGAAAAACTGTTTTTT. The chain recombines TRBV28 with TRBJ1-4; D gene uncertain. Germline CDR1 and CDR2: MDHEN and SYDVKM. Trimming removed 4 bases from V and 7 bases from J, with 10 bases in between. This CDR3 spans 13 amino acids.

The chain links TRBV13 to TRBJ1-1; weak D call: TRBD1 (6 bases). Trimming took 5 bases from V and 0 from J, leaving 16 bases between them. The germline V gene encodes CDR1 PRHDT and CDR2 FYEKMQ (reference sequence). CDR3 length: 16 residues. CDR3 nucleotides: TGTGCCAGCAGCGGAGACGCAGGGGCCTTGAACACTGAAGCTTTCTTT. Protein product: CASSGDAGALNTEAFF.

In DNA form, the CDR3 reads TGTGCTGAGCAGGGATACACCGGGGAGCTGTTTTTT. Amino acid sequence: CAEQGYTGELFF. The chain joins TRBV30 to TRBJ2-2; D possibly corresponds to TRBD1 (5 bases). The length of the CDR3 is 12 residues. Germline loops: CDR1 GTSNPN, CDR2 SVGIG (reference sequence).

The J gene is TRBJ1-1, the V gene TRBV19, with D possibly TRBD1 on 5 matching bases. V shed 0 bases and J shed 7 bases, with 9 bases lying between them. Germline CDR1 is LNHDA and CDR2 is SQIVND (reference sequence). There are 13 residues in the CDR3. For the CDR3, the DNA is TGTGCCAGTAGTATAGATCGGCAGGGTGAAGCTTTCTTT. This encodes CASSIDRQGEAFF.

The sample holds a few counts of this clone. This sequence joins TRBV7-2 and TRBJ2-2; 9 nucleotides line up with TRBD1. The CDR3 covers 15 residues. Trimming at V came to 4 bases and at J to 5 bases, leaving 5 bases not matched to a gene. In germline, CDR1 is SGHTA, CDR2 FQGNSA. The CDR3 sequence is CASSSGQGKTGELFF. The CDR3 DNA follows: TGTGCCAGCAGCTCCGGACAGGGGAAGACCGGGGAGCTGTTTTTT.

V and J are TRBV9 and TRBJ2-5; 7 bases fit TRBD1. The CDR3 is 14 residues long. The germline CDR1 and CDR2 sequences are SGDLS and YYNGEE. The J segment lost 2 bases and the V segment lost 3 bases, leaving 4 bases of the junction unmatched. The CDR3, as DNA: TGTGCCAGCAGCGGGGACAGTACACAAGAGACCCAGTACTTC. Translation: CASSGDSTQETQYF.

The chain has TRBV6-6 and TRBJ1-2, with D possibly being TRBD1 (6 bases). Germline V gene data show CDR1 as MNHNY and CDR2 as SVGAGI (reference sequence). The CDR3 is made up of 14 amino acids. V lost 1 base and J 5 bases, leaving 11 bases between the germline ends. The CDR3 region is CASSYLGQNYGYTF. The CDR3 DNA sequence: TGTGCCAGCAGTTACTTGGGACAAAATTATGGCTACACCTTC.